The present entry profiles one TCR beta chain with its context. Antigen specificity is unknown. The CDR3 length is 15 residues. The germline gives CDR1 LNHDA, CDR2 SQIVND (reference sequence). Germline trimming cut 4 bases from V and 0 bases from J; bases unmatched to any gene: 4. Sample time point: week 47, end of study. Alongside topical imiquimod, each dose of vaccine comprised 300 ug of mutant IDH1 20-mer peptide. The donors' diagnosis was new WHO grade 3 or 4 astrocytoma that was IDH1-mutant and ATRX-lost. The data belong to a study of a mutant IDH1 vaccine in newly diagnosed glioma. Looking at the study overall: Patients were started on vaccination 4-6 weeks after radiotherapy alone, or with temozolomide cycles. Most had both radiotherapy and temozolomide beforehand; others had only one.

Assay used: immunoSEQ multiplex PCR; TCRdb lists only in-frame clones, some missing. The table includes 84,000 or so clones, 81% detected once. The sequence was collected from a man aged 40-49 years with glioma. This chain connects TRBV19 to TRBJ1-1; TRBD1 matches at 8 bases. Sequences were derived from PBMCs, sampled from a glioma patient whose treatment included an IDH1 peptide vaccine. CDR3 DNA sequence: TGTGCCAGTAGTACCAGGGGGCAACTGAACACTGAAGCTTTCTTT. This sequence encodes CASSTRGQLNTEAFF.